These 9 T cell receptor beta chains share one sample of origin, sequenced in a study of blood T cell repertoires in COVID-19. Profiling relied on immunoSEQ multiplex PCR, and the TCRdb table lists in-frame clones only, not all of them. The table lists fewer than 150,000 clones, 84% of them singletons. Sequenced input: peripheral blood. The receptor source for this set is a human donor in a cohort sampled during active COVID-19.

The chain carries TRBV11-2 and TRBJ1-1, with 7 bases that match TRBD1. The CDR3 sequence is 12 residues long. V dropped 1 base and J dropped 8; count of bases not matched to a gene: 1. CDR1 is SGHAT and CDR2 is FQNNGV in the germline V gene. Written as DNA, the CDR3 is TGTGCCAGCAGCTTAGGGGACAGCGAAGCTTTCTTT. Protein product: CASSLGDSEAFF.

This CDR3 is CAWSVRGTETQYF. CDR3 DNA: TGTGCCTGGAGTGTAAGGGGGACAGAGACCCAGTACTTC. The V call is TRBV30, the J call TRBJ2-5; D is perhaps TRBD1 (6 bases). In germline, CDR1 is GTSNPN, CDR2 SVGIG (reference sequence). There are 13 residues in the CDR3. Deletions cut 0 bases from V and 4 bases from J, with 9 bases between.

The chain employs TRBV27 and TRBJ2-3; 11 nucleotides align to TRBD2. After removal of 6 bases from V and 3 bases from J, the junction contained 5 bases not matched to a gene. The germline V gene encodes CDR1 MNHEY and CDR2 SMNVEV (reference sequence). The CDR3 sequence is 15 residues long. In DNA, the CDR3 is TGTGCCAGCAGACCGGGACTAGCGGAAACAGATACGCAGTATTTT. As protein: CASRPGLAETDTQYF.

This clone was observed a few times. The chain is built from TRBV30 and TRBJ2-2; 8 nucleotides line up with TRBD2. The V segment lost 3 bases and the J segment 4 bases; nucleotides outside the gene matches: 7. There are 15 residues in the CDR3. From germline, CDR1 is GTSNPN and CDR2 SVGIG (reference sequence). CDR3 nucleotides: TGTGCCTGGAGACGACAGCGGGGGCGCACCGGGGAGCTGTTTTTT. This codes for CAWRRQRGRTGELFF.

The table lists this clone with a count of one. The gene calls are TRBV3-1 (or the pseudogene TRBV3-2) and TRBJ2-5; a weak D match, TRBD1 (6 bases). V lost 4 bases and J lost 12, with 15 bases in between. In germline, CDR1 is LGHDT, CDR2 YNNKEL (reference sequence). CDR3 length: 12 residues. The CDR3 reads CASSRTTGNKYF. The CDR3, as DNA: TGTGCCAGCAGCCGTACTACAGGGAACAAGTACTTC.

This sequence joins TRBV5-1 and TRBJ2-1; the D gene is possibly TRBD1 (6 bases). The CDR3 loop spans 15 amino acids. V dropped 6 bases and J dropped 0 bases, with 13 bases sitting between them. CDR1 and CDR2 from the germline V gene are SGHRS and YFSETQ. CDR3 sequence reads: CASIQDRSSYNEQFF. The DNA of the CDR3 is TGCGCCAGCATTCAAGACAGGAGCTCCTACAATGAGCAGTTCTTC.

In nucleotides, the CDR3 is TGTGCCAGCAGTGACTCGGGCAGCTACACAGATACGCAGTATTTT. Translating gives CASSDSGSYTDTQYF. The gene calls are TRBV6-4 and TRBJ2-3; the D is unclear. This CDR3 has 15 amino acids. Germline V gene sequence: CDR1 MRHNA, CDR2 SNTAGT. V shed 0 bases and J shed 2 bases, with 9 bases lying between them.

The rearrangement joins TRBV5-4 to TRBJ2-1, with 7 bases lining up with TRBD2. Per the germline V gene, CDR1 is SGHNT and CDR2 is YYREEE (reference sequence). J gave up 2 bases and V 4 bases, and 9 bases lay outside the gene matches. This CDR3 spans 16 amino acids. The CDR3 loop reads CASSTVWGGAYNEQFF. Written as DNA, the CDR3 is TGTGCCAGCAGCACCGTTTGGGGGGGGGCCTACAATGAGCAGTTCTTC.

In nucleotides, the CDR3 is TGTGCCAGCCCCGCGACTAACGGGGGGGGAAGTACCGGGGAGCTGTTTTTT. Protein: CASPATNGGGSTGELFF. The rearrangement joins TRBV21-1 to TRBJ2-2; the table gives TRBD2 as D, unverified against the DNA. TRBV21-1 is given as a pseudogene. The CDR3 length is 17 residues.